The source of this TCR beta chain is a study of T cell repertoires in ileal Crohn's disease. Whole-study results and caveats: Every patient over 26.8% clonality showed endoscopic recurrence. Compared with CD4 T cells, sorted CD8 cells carried more expanded clones. Compared with non-smokers, active smokers at surgery showed more clonal expansions.

Germline assignment: CDR1 DFQATT and CDR2 SNEGSKA (reference sequence). The CDR3 extends over 11 amino acids. The V and J ends lost 0 bases and 12 bases respectively, with 8 bases between them. Libraries were prepared by immunoSEQ multiplex PCR; TCRdb keeps only in-frame clonotypes and omits some of them. The sample includes several thousand clones, roughly 92% of them seen just once. As for this clone: Its antigen is undetermined.

Eligibility required adulthood, ileal or ileocolonic Crohn's disease and indicated ileocolonic resection. The sample comprised ileal tissue. The chain is built from TRBV20-1 and TRBJ1-4; D is undetermined. The TCR comes from an adult with Crohn's disease. The CDR3, as DNA: TGCAGTGCTAGAGAATTTGCGGAACTGTTTTTT. It yields the protein CSAREFAELFF.